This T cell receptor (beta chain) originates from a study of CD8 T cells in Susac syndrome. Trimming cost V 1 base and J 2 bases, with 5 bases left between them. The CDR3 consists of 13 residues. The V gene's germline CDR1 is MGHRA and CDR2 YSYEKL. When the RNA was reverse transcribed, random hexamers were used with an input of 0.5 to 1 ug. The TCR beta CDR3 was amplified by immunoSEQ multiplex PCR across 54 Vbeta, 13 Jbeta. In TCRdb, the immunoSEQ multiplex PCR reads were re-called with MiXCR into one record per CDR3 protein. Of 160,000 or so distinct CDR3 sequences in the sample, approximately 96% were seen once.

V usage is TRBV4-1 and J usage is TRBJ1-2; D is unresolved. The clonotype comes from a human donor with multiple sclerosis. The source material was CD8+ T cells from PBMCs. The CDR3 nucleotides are TGCGCCAGCAGCCAAGCCATCAACTATGGCTACACCTTC. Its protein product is CASSQAINYGYTF.